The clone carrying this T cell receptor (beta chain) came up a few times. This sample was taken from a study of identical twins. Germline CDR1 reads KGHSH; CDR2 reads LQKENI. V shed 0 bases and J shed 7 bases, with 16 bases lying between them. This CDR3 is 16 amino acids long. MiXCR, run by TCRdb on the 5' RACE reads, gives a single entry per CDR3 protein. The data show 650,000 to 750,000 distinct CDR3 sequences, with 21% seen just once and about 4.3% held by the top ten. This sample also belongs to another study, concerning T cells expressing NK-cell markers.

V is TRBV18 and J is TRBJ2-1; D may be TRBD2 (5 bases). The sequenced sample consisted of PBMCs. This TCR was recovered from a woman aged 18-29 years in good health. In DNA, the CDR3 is TGTGCCAGCTCACCACCGGGAAAGGGAACGGGAAATGAGCAGTTCTTC. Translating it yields CASSPPGKGTGNEQFF.